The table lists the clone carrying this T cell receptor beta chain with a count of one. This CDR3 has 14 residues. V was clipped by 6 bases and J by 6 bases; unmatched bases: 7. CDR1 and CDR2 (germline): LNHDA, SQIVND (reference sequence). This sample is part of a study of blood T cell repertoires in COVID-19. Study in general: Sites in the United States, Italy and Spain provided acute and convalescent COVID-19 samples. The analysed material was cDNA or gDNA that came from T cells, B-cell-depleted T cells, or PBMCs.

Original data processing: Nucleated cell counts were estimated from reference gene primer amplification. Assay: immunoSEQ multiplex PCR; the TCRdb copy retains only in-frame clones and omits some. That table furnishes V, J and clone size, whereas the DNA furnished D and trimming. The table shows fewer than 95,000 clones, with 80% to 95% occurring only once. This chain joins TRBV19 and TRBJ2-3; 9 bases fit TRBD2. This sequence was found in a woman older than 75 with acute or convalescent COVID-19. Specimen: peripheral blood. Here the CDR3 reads CASSPGRGGDTQYF. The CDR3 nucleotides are TGTGCCAGTAGCCCCGGGCGGGGGGGGGATACGCAGTATTTT.